Shown below are 21 T cell receptor beta chains from a single sample sequenced in a study of cytomegalovirus exposure and HLA in healthy donors. Primers for the PCR totalled 60 Vbeta and 13 Jbeta. Generated by immunoSEQ multiplex PCR, the TCRdb table keeps only in-frame clones and is missing some. The sample has about 150,000 clones, around 80% seen once. Sequencing was done on a sample of PBMCs. Source of these receptors: a man in his forties in good health and CMV-seropositive.

Only a few counts were recorded for this clone. The chain links TRBV29-1 to TRBJ2-5, with D perhaps matching TRBD1 (6 bases). Trimming stripped 7 bases from V and 2 bases from J, with 11 bases between. CDR1 SQVTM and CDR2 ANQGSEA come from the germline V gene. The CDR3 has 12 amino acids. The CDR3 region is CSARTVQETQYF. The CDR3 nucleotides are TGCAGCGCCCGGACAGTACAAGAGACCCAGTACTTC.

This clone was seen a single time. This chain connects TRBV30 to TRBJ1-3; weak D call: TRBD1 (5 bases). Deletions cut 1 base from V and 0 bases from J, with 10 bases between. Germline assignment: CDR1 GTSNPN and CDR2 SVGIG (reference sequence). The CDR3 extends over 15 amino acids. The CDR3 nucleotides are TGTGCCTGGAGTGAAGGGGTAGCCTCTGGAAACACCATATATTTT. Translation gives CAWSEGVASGNTIYF.

V usage is TRBV6-1 and J usage is TRBJ1-1, with D possibly TRBD1 on 6 matching bases. In germline, CDR1 is MNHNS, CDR2 SASEGT. This CDR3 is 15 amino acids long. Trimming shortened V by 6 bases and J by 5 bases, and 19 bases separated the two germline ends. As DNA, the CDR3 is TGTGCCAGCAGGGCCGTGGGACATCCGAGGACTGAAGCTTTCTTT. Translating it yields CASRAVGHPRTEAFF.

This clone came up once. The chain combines TRBV2 with TRBJ2-3; no clear D gene. From germline, CDR1 is SNHLY and CDR2 FYNNEI. V shed 5 bases and J shed 6 bases, with 18 bases lying between them. The CDR3 runs 15 residues. CDR3 nucleotide sequence: TGTGCCAGCAGTCTCCGAAGTGCCACTCGGGATACGCAGTATTTT. Translation: CASSLRSATRDTQYF.

This clone was found a few times. V is TRBV21-1 and J is TRBJ2-5; TRBD2 is taken as the D call from the table, unchecked against the DNA. TRBV21-1 is shown as a pseudogene. The CDR3 length is 17 residues. The CDR3 region has the DNA TGTGCCAGCAGCAAGCCGGAGGGCCGCCCGTACCAAGAGACCCAGTACTTC. Encoded protein: CASSKPEGRPYQETQYF.

CDR3 sequence reads: CASSRGGARGYTF. CDR3 in DNA: TGTGCCAGCAGCAGAGGGGGCGCGAGGGGCTACACCTTC. The chain couples TRBV7-9 to TRBJ1-2, with TRBD1 identical over 7 bases. J lost 8 bases, V lost 5 bases, and 8 bases had no gene match. Germline CDR1 reads SEHNR; CDR2 reads FQNEAQ (reference sequence). This CDR3 comprises 13 residues.

V gene TRBV9 combines with J gene TRBJ2-1; maybe TRBD2 (6 bases). V lost 6 bases, J lost 10 bases, and 23 bases lay in between. Germline loops: CDR1 SGDLS, CDR2 YYNGEE. The CDR3 runs to 15 residues. The CDR3 DNA follows: TGTGCCAGCACCCAGATCGGGACTCTTGGAGAGGAGCAGTTCTTC. This codes for CASTQIGTLGEEQFF.

This chain links TRBV5-1 with TRBJ2-7; 9 nucleotides align to TRBD2. Germline CDR1 SGHRS, CDR2 YFSETQ. V trimming: 2 bases; J trimming: 4 bases; junction bases outside the gene matches: 7. The CDR3 extends over 15 amino acids. CDR3 protein: CASSFSGREGYEQYF. Written as DNA, the CDR3 is TGCGCCAGCAGCTTCTCGGGGCGGGAGGGGTACGAGCAGTACTTC.

This sequence joins TRBV6-5 and TRBJ1-3; TRBD1 aligns across 7 bases. This CDR3 comprises 14 residues. J gave up 4 bases and V 6 bases, and 6 bases lay outside the gene matches. The V gene's germline CDR1 is MNHEY and CDR2 SVGAGI. The CDR3 sequence: CASSHRGEGNTIYF. DNA for the CDR3: TGTGCCAGCAGCCACAGGGGCGAAGGAAACACCATATATTTT.

In this sample, this clone turned up once. The chain recombines TRBV5-3 with TRBJ1-6, with 9 bases lining up with TRBD1. TRBV5-3 is filed as an ORF, its function uncertain. The CDR3 runs to 14 residues. Trimming at V came to 4 bases and at J to 8 bases, leaving 4 bases not matched to a gene. Here the CDR3 DNA reads TGTGCCAGAAGCCCCGGGACAGGGTATTCACCCCTCCACTTT. It yields the protein CARSPGTGYSPLHF.

This clone was detected many times. The CDR3: CASSESEPGLAGRTDTQYF. The DNA for the CDR3 is TGTGCCAGCAGTGAATCGGAACCGGGACTAGCGGGTCGCACAGATACGCAGTATTTT. The chain has TRBV6-1 and TRBJ2-3; 12 bases match TRBD2. This CDR3 is 19 amino acids long. Germline CDR1 reads MNHNS; CDR2 reads SASEGT. The V segment lost 2 bases and the J segment 1 base; nucleotides outside the gene matches: 10.

This sequence joins TRBV15 and TRBJ2-7, with TRBD2 as a possible D gene (6 bases). V lost 0 bases and J 1 base, leaving 10 bases between the germline ends. CDR3 length: 15 amino acids. In germline, CDR1 is LNHNV, CDR2 YYDKDF (reference sequence). The CDR3 DNA reads TGTGCCACCAGCAGAGATATCGGGGGATCCTACGAGCAGTACTTC. Encoded protein: CATSRDIGGSYEQYF.

The chain has TRBV9 and TRBJ1-1, with D unclear. The CDR3 totals 14 residues. In germline, CDR1 is SGDLS, CDR2 YYNGEE. Trimming shortened V by 3 bases and J by 4 bases, and 13 bases separated the two germline ends. The CDR3 bases are TGTGCCAGCAGCGCAGAGATTCCGGGCACTGAAGCTTTCTTT. Amino acids: CASSAEIPGTEAFF.

The chain joins TRBV27 to TRBJ2-3, with D tentatively TRBD2 (7 bases). From germline, CDR1 is MNHEY and CDR2 SMNVEV (reference sequence). Trimming left V 6 bases short and J 5 bases short, with 12 bases between. This CDR3 is built from 13 residues. DNA of the CDR3: TGTGCCAGCAGCGTGGGAGGGGGAGATACGCAGTATTTT. Translated: CASSVGGGDTQYF.

The chain employs TRBV7-3 and TRBJ2-1; TRBD2 might be the D (6 bases). The CDR3 loop spans 14 amino acids. Trimming took 5 bases from V and 0 from J, leaving 8 bases between them. In germline, CDR1 is SGHTA, CDR2 FQGTGA. CDR3 sequence: CASSQTSSYNEQFF. CDR3 in DNA: TGTGCCAGCAGCCAGACTAGCTCCTACAATGAGCAGTTCTTC.

Only a few counts were recorded for this clone. The V and J genes are TRBV10-3 and TRBJ1-3, with D unresolved. CDR1 is ENHRY, CDR2 SYGVKD, per germline. This CDR3 contains 12 residues. Trimming cost V 10 bases and J 0 bases, with 7 bases left between them. The CDR3 reads CANAGSGNTIYF. DNA for the CDR3: TGTGCCAATGCAGGCTCTGGAAACACCATATATTTT.

This chain links TRBV10-2 with TRBJ1-3, with TRBD1 matching over 7 bases. Germline trimming cut 0 bases from V and 4 bases from J; bases unmatched to any gene: 9. The germline V gene encodes CDR1 WSHSY and CDR2 SAAADI. The CDR3 is 17 amino acids. For the CDR3, the DNA is TGCGCCAGCAGTGAGTCGCTTGACAGGGCCTTAGGAAACACCATATATTTT. Residues: CASSESLDRALGNTIYF.

This clone was observed a handful of times. Germline and junction disagree at one end, which may indicate a read error. This chain uses TRBV28 with TRBJ2-3, with 9 bases lining up with TRBD2. The CDR3 has 11 amino acids. Per germline, CDR1 MDHEN and CDR2 SYDVKM. Here the CDR3 reads CASSSSGAAHF. CDR3 coding DNA: TGTGCCAGCAGTTCTAGCGGGGCAGCCCATTTT.

With respect to this clone: Other DNA sequences in the sample encode the same CDR3. V gene TRBV19 combines with J gene TRBJ1-1; tentatively, D is TRBD1 (5 bases). The CDR3 loop spans 13 amino acids. The V and J ends lost 5 bases and 1 base respectively, with 8 bases between them. CDR1 and CDR2 from the germline V gene are LNHDA and SQIVND (reference sequence). The DNA for the CDR3 is TGTGCCAGTAGTCTCGGACAGAACACTGAAGCTTTCTTT. It encodes CASSLGQNTEAFF. Drawing the rest from reference TRBV19 and TRBJ1-1, the complete variable domain is DGGITQSPKYLFRKEGQNVTLSCEQNLNHDAMYWYRQDPGQGLRLIYYSQIVNDFQKGDIAEGYSVSREKKESFPLTVTSAQKNPTAFYLCASSLGQNTEAFFGQGTRLTVV.

This chain joins TRBV10-3 and TRBJ2-1; the D gene is possibly TRBD2 (6 bases). V lost 6 bases to trimming and J lost 6 bases, with 9 bases between them. The CDR3 consists of 12 residues. Germline V lookup: CDR1 ENHRY, CDR2 SYGVKD. CDR3 sequence reads: CAIRELANEQFF. The DNA for the CDR3 is TGTGCCATCAGAGAACTAGCCAATGAGCAGTTCTTC.

V usage is TRBV19 and J usage is TRBJ1-4; 11 bases match TRBD1. Germline V gene sequence: CDR1 LNHDA, CDR2 SQIVND (reference sequence). Trimming cost V 7 bases and J 5 bases; bases outside gene matches: 12. This CDR3 comprises 17 residues. CDR3 residues: CASNSDRGRRLNEKLFF. The CDR3 region has the DNA TGTGCCAGTAACTCGGACAGGGGGCGTCGATTGAATGAAAAACTGTTTTTT. Filled out from reference TRBV19 and TRBJ1-4, the complete variable domain reads DGGITQSPKYLFRKEGQNVTLSCEQNLNHDAMYWYRQDPGQGLRLIYYSQIVNDFQKGDIAEGYSVSREKKESFPLTVTSAQKNPTAFYLCASNSDRGRRLNEKLFFGSGTQLSVL.